This T cell receptor (beta chain) is from a study of blood T cell repertoires in COVID-19. Study-level background: Both acute and convalescent COVID-19 samples were obtained from the United States, Italy and Spain. Sources were T cells, B-cell-depleted T cells, or PBMCs; the material itself was cDNA or gDNA.

J gave up 1 base and V 0 bases, and 6 bases lay outside the gene matches. Looked up from germline, CDR1 is SGDLS and CDR2 is YYNGEE. The CDR3 contains 17 residues. The authors' processing: Researchers report that nucleated cell counts were estimated from reference gene primer amplification. Sequenced by immunoSEQ multiplex PCR; TCRdb stores in-frame clones only, minus some. The DNA was the basis for D and trimming; V, J and clone size are from that table. The sample yields some 350,000 clones, roughly 89% seen once. The sequenced material came from peripheral blood. The chain combines TRBV9 with TRBJ1-2; 10 bases match TRBD1. This clonotype was obtained from a woman aged 18-35 years who had recovered from COVID-19. CDR3 amino acids: CASSVVGQGTRNYGYTF. Here the CDR3 DNA reads TGTGCCAGCAGCGTAGTGGGACAGGGGACCCGTAACTATGGCTACACCTTC.